The 5 T cell receptor beta chains below come from one sample, sequenced in a study of blood T cell repertoires in COVID-19 (dated by TCRdb to the early 2020s). Library creation used the immunoSEQ multiplex PCR assay. TCRdb limited this immuneACCESS table to in-frame rearrangements with V and J called. A share of clones is missing; checked studies link under half to unresolved V genes, and the rest is unexplained. This sample lists 150,000 to 200,000 clones; about 87% were detected once. The ten largest clones add up to around 3% of the sample. Sequencing used peripheral blood. All receptors come from a man aged 40-50 years with active or convalescent COVID-19.

The chain recombines TRBV7-2 with TRBJ1-1, with 8 bases lining up with TRBD1. With 5 bases clipped from V and 2 bases from J, the junction kept 13 bases outside the gene matches. The germline V gene has CDR1 SGHTA and CDR2 FQGNSA. There are 17 residues in the CDR3. The CDR3 DNA sequence: TGTGCCAGCAGCCCGAACAGGGGGGCCAGCGCTAACACTGAAGCTTTCTTT. This gives the protein CASSPNRGASANTEAFF.

This clone was observed once. CDR3 protein: CASSTGTGRTNEKLFF. The CDR3 region has the DNA TGTGCCAGCAGCACCGGGACAGGGAGAACTAATGAAAAACTGTTTTTT. This chain joins TRBV6-2 or TRBV6-3 and TRBJ1-4, with 9 positions matching TRBD1. The CDR3 runs 16 residues. The germline CDR1 and CDR2 sequences are MNHEY and SVGEGT. The trim removed 6 bases at V and 1 base at J, leaving 6 bases unmatched.

The chain links TRBV28 to TRBJ1-1; 8 bases fit TRBD1. This CDR3 spans 17 amino acids. Germline CDR1 reads MDHEN; CDR2 reads SYDVKM. V shed 2 bases, J shed 5 bases, and the junction held 13 bases outside the gene matches. The CDR3 region has the DNA TGTGCCAGCAGTTTAAGTGTCTTCGGACAGGGAAGGACTGAAGCTTTCTTT. Its protein is CASSLSVFGQGRTEAFF.

CDR3 region: CASSLLQGPATNEKLFF. The CDR3 DNA sequence: TGTGCCAGCAGCTTATTGCAGGGGCCTGCAACTAATGAAAAACTGTTTTTT. This chain links TRBV11-2 with TRBJ1-4; maybe TRBD1 (6 bases). The CDR3 is made up of 17 amino acids. The V end lost 2 bases, the J end lost 0 bases, and 13 bases lay between the germline ends. Germline lookup yields CDR1 SGHAT and CDR2 FQNNGV.

The genes are TRBV11-2 and TRBJ2-7, with TRBD1 matching 7 bases. The germline CDR1 and CDR2 sequences are SGHAT and FQNNGV. CDR3 length: 14 residues. Trimming took 2 bases from V and 5 from J; bases not matched to a gene: 6. Written as DNA, the CDR3 is TGTGCCAGCAGCTTATCGACAGGGAAGGACGAGCAGTACTTC. This gives the protein CASSLSTGKDEQYF.